Listed below are T cell receptor beta chains from one sample, sequenced in a study of vaccination effects on CD4 cells after COVID-19. TCRdb's table, derived via immunoSEQ multiplex PCR, lists solely in-frame clones and lacks some. Among tens of thousands of clones listed, roughly 75% were seen once. Their antigen targets remain unknown. The starting material was CD4+ T cells from PBMCs cultured with HCoV-OC43 spike peptides, obtained before COVID-19 vaccination. All receptors come from a human donor who received a COVID-19 vaccine. Each CDR3 is given with its conserved first and last residue. D genes are given only for firm matches. Expanded clones get a size class; other rows say once, few or many, or leave the size out.

V gene	D gene	clone size	J gene	CDR3 protein	CDR3 DNA
TRBV6-5	NA	NA	TRBJ1-5	CASSPRDGQPQHF	TGTGCCAGCAGTCCTCGGGACGGTCAGCCCCAGCATTTT
TRBV5-1	TRBD2	few	TRBJ2-1	CASSAGTSVRNEQFF	TGCGCCAGCAGTGCCGGGACTAGCGTCCGTAATGAGCAGTTCTTC
TRBV14	NA	NA	TRBJ2-3	CASSQDIVTDTQYF	TGTGCCAGCAGCCAAGATATAGTCACAGATACGCAGTATTTT
TRBV2	NA	NA	TRBJ1-2	CTSLKGHNYGYTF	TGTACCAGTCTTAAGGGACATAACTATGGCTACACCTTC
TRBV19	NA	NA	TRBJ1-5	CASSMTGNQPQHF	TGTGCCAGTAGTATGACGGGCAATCAGCCCCAGCATTTT
TRBV5-1	TRBD1	few	TRBJ1-4	CASTRSGQGYEKLFF	TGCGCCAGCACTAGGTCGGGACAGGGGTATGAAAAACTGTTTTTT
TRBV5-4	NA	NA	TRBJ2-2	CASSGERIPGELFF	TGTGCCAGCAGCGGGGAGAGGATTCCCGGGGAGCTGTTTTTT
TRBV20-1	NA	NA	TRBJ2-5	CSASLGETQYF	TGCAGTGCTAGTTTGGGAGAGACCCAGTACTTC
TRBV12-5	TRBD2	NA	TRBJ2-6	CASGKAREVAGANVLTF	TGTGCTAGTGGCAAAGCCCGGGAGGTAGCTGGGGCCAACGTCCTGACTTTC
TRBV24-1	NA	NA	TRBJ1-2	CATSDWTVNYGYTF	TGTGCCACCAGTGACTGGACAGTTAACTATGGCTACACCTTC
TRBV5-5	NA	NA	TRBJ1-4	CASSFGRFFEKLFF	TGTGCCAGCAGCTTTGGCCGGTTCTTTGAAAAACTGTTTTTT
TRBV5-1	TRBD2	NA	TRBJ2-3	CASSLLLSGGTTDTQYF	TGCGCCAGCAGCTTGTTACTAAGCGGGGGGACCACAGATACGCAGTATTTT
TRBV7-9	NA	NA	TRBJ2-5	CASSLVRGRETQYF	TGTGCCAGCAGCTTAGTAAGGGGGAGGGAGACCCAGTACTTC
TRBV28	NA	NA	TRBJ1-1	CASSVNTEAFF	TGTGCCAGCAGTGTGAACACTGAAGCTTTCTTT
TRBV3-1/TRBV3-2	NA	once	TRBJ2-5	CASSQVDATQYF	TGTGCCAGCAGCCAAGTTGACGCGACCCAGTACTTC
TRBV7-8	TRBD1	once	TRBJ1-2	CASSSRTGKDGYTF	TGTGCCAGCAGCTCAAGGACAGGGAAGGATGGCTACACCTTC
TRBV28	TRBD1	NA	TRBJ1-5	CASSTTGVQPQHF	TGTGCCAGCAGTACAACAGGGGTTCAGCCCCAGCATTTT
TRBV12-3/TRBV12-4	NA	NA	TRBJ1-1	CASRPPEGTEAFF	TGTGCCAGCAGGCCCCCGGAGGGGACTGAAGCTTTCTTT
TRBV10-3	TRBD1	NA	TRBJ1-2	CAISGRDRGQGGYTF	TGTGCCATCAGTGGCCGGGACAGGGGGCAGGGTGGCTACACCTTC
TRBV5-1	NA	NA	TRBJ2-2	CASSLQEAGELFF	TGCGCCAGCAGCTTACAGGAGGCCGGGGAGCTGTTTTTT
TRBV7-2	NA	NA	TRBJ2-3	CASSPLLRTDTQYF	TGTGCCAGCAGCCCCCTACTACGCACAGATACGCAGTATTTT
TRBV4-1	NA	NA	TRBJ1-5	CASSQGTGRQPQHF	TGCGCCAGCAGCCAAGGGACGGGTCGACAGCCCCAGCATTTT
TRBV9	TRBD2	NA	TRBJ2-3	CASSYRGLAGESAVSTDTQYF	TGTGCCAGCAGCTACCGGGGGCTAGCGGGGGAATCCGCGGTTAGCACAGATACGCAGTATTTT
TRBV7-2	NA	NA	TRBJ1-4	CASSFPQGGFEKLFF	TGTGCCAGCAGCTTTCCCCAGGGCGGCTTTGAAAAACTGTTTTTT
TRBV5-1	NA	few	TRBJ1-6	CASSSWNSPLHF	TGCGCCAGCAGCTCCTGGAATTCACCCCTCCACTTT